The 22 T cell receptor beta chains presented below share a single source sample, sequenced in a study of shared T cell receptors in the human thymus. Measured with immunoSEQ multiplex PCR; TCRdb has only the in-frame clones, and not every one. The sample holds roughly 550,000 clones, approximately 80% seen once. These records were also assigned to another study, of human thymus T cells.

The specimen was thymocytes. The receptors were gathered from a boy younger than two with a congenital heart defect.

The chain couples TRBV19 to TRBJ1-5, with D unresolved. The V end lost 7 bases, the J end lost 1 base, and 11 bases lay between the germline ends. Germline V gene sequence: CDR1 LNHDA, CDR2 SQIVND (reference sequence). This CDR3 comprises 14 residues. In nucleotides, the CDR3 is TGTGCCAGTACCCCGGGTCAGAGCAATCAGCCCCAGCATTTT. Translation: CASTPGQSNQPQHF.

The rearrangement links TRBV27 to TRBJ2-1; 7 bases are shared with TRBD1. With V trimmed by 4 bases and J by 6 bases, 6 bases remained unmatched. The CDR3 has 14 residues. CDR1 and CDR2 (germline): MNHEY, SMNVEV (reference sequence). The CDR3 reads CASSSGPGGNEQFF. In DNA, the CDR3 is TGTGCCAGCAGTTCCGGGCCAGGGGGCAATGAGCAGTTCTTC.

The genes are TRBV7-2 and TRBJ2-5, with D tentatively TRBD2 (6 bases). The CDR3 spans 14 residues. The ends were cut back, 4 bases at V and 3 bases at J, with 12 bases in the middle. Germline V gives CDR1 SGHTA, CDR2 FQGNSA. CDR3 sequence: CASSSGTAEETQYF. CDR3 coding DNA: TGTGCCAGCAGCTCGGGGACTGCTGAAGAGACCCAGTACTTC. The complete variable domain, with remaining parts taken from reference TRBV7-2 and TRBJ2-5, reads GAGVSQSPSNKVTEKGKDVELRCDPISGHTALYWYRQSLGQGLEFLIYFQGNSAPDKSGLPSDRFSAERTGGSVSTLTIQRTQQEDSAVYLCASSSGTAEETQYFGPGTRLLVL.

The chain has TRBV15 and TRBJ2-7; 11 bases match TRBD1. Germline CDR1 reads LNHNV; CDR2 reads YYDKDF (reference sequence). J lost 7 bases, V lost 5 bases, and 13 bases had no gene match. The CDR3 has 16 residues. Written as DNA, the CDR3 is TGTGCCACCAGCGGAACCCTAGGACAGGGGGCGAGAGAGCAGTACTTC. Its translation is CATSGTLGQGAREQYF.

V and J are TRBV29-1 and TRBJ1-4, with 9 bases aligning to TRBD1. V was pared by 7 bases and J by 6 bases, with 6 bases of the junction left unmatched. The CDR3 consists of 13 residues. Germline V gives CDR1 SQVTM, CDR2 ANQGSEA. The CDR3 reads CSAGTGIDEKLFF. The CDR3 DNA follows: TGCAGCGCCGGGACAGGGATTGATGAAAAACTGTTTTTT.

The chain is built from TRBV28 and TRBJ2-5, with TRBD1 matching 7 bases. V lost 2 bases, J lost 1 base, and 7 bases stayed unmatched. The CDR3 runs 16 residues. CDR1 is MDHEN and CDR2 is SYDVKM in the germline V gene. The CDR3 sequence is CASSLGARDSQETQYF. The DNA for the CDR3 is TGTGCCAGCAGTTTAGGGGCCCGGGACAGCCAAGAGACCCAGTACTTC. The full variable domain, rest sourced from reference TRBV28 and TRBJ2-5, is DVKVTQSSRYLVKRTGEKVFLECVQDMDHENMFWYRQDPGLGLRLIYFSYDVKMKEKGDIPEGYSVSREKKERFSLILESASTNQTSMYLCASSLGARDSQETQYFGPGTRLLVL.

This clone was detected a few times. The rearrangement uses TRBV6-5 and TRBJ2-7; TRBD2 matches 7 bases. The ends lost 2 bases at V and 2 bases at J; junction bases unmatched: 3. The length of the CDR3 is 14 residues. Germline V gene sequence: CDR1 MNHEY, CDR2 SVGAGI. The CDR3 sequence: CASSYHREAYEQYF. The CDR3 bases are TGTGCCAGCAGTTACCACCGGGAGGCCTACGAGCAGTACTTC.

The V call is TRBV7-3, the J call TRBJ2-1; 7 bases align to TRBD2. This CDR3 contains 14 residues. With 5 bases clipped from V and 7 bases from J, the junction kept 8 bases outside the gene matches. CDR1 is SGHTA, CDR2 FQGTGA, per germline. In nucleotides, the CDR3 is TGTGCCAGCAGCCCCAACCTGGGGGGGAATGAGCAGTTCTTC. Its protein is CASSPNLGGNEQFF.

This chain joins TRBV4-2 and TRBJ2-1; 11 bases agree with TRBD2. From germline, CDR1 is LGHNA and CDR2 YNFKEQ. V trimming: 3 bases; J trimming: 1 base; junction bases outside the gene matches: 5. This CDR3 spans 17 amino acids. The CDR3 DNA reads TGTGCCAGCAGCCATCCCGGACTAGCGGGTTCCTACAATGAGCAGTTCTTC. It is translated as CASSHPGLAGSYNEQFF.

This clone has more than one count but fewer than ten. The chain carries TRBV2 and TRBJ2-3; 13 positions match TRBD2. CDR3 size: 17 residues. The germline V gene encodes CDR1 SNHLY and CDR2 FYNNEI. Germline trimming cut 4 bases from V and 6 bases from J; bases unmatched to any gene: 10. In DNA form, the CDR3 reads TGTGCCAGCAGTGTACGACCGGGACTAGCGGGACCGGATACGCAGTATTTT. It specifies CASSVRPGLAGPDTQYF.

The chain uses TRBV30 and TRBJ2-5; 15 bases are a match to TRBD2. Per germline, CDR1 GTSNPN and CDR2 SVGIG (reference sequence). The CDR3 has 16 residues. J was trimmed by 5 bases and V by 2 bases; bases with no gene match: 6. As DNA, the CDR3 is TGTGCCTGGAGTCAGGGACTAGCGGGAGGTGAGGAGACCCAGTACTTC. Protein product: CAWSQGLAGGEETQYF.

V gene TRBV7-9 combines with J gene TRBJ1-2; no clear D gene. This CDR3 has 13 amino acids. The ends were cut back, 4 bases at V and 8 bases at J, with 14 bases in the middle. Germline lookup yields CDR1 SEHNR and CDR2 FQNEAQ (reference sequence). For the CDR3, the DNA is TGTGCCAGCAGCTCTGGACTGGCGGAAGGCTACACCTTC. The encoded protein is CASSSGLAEGYTF.

The V gene is TRBV5-4, the J gene TRBJ2-1, with D tentatively TRBD1 (5 bases). Germline V gives CDR1 SGHNT, CDR2 YYREEE (reference sequence). Trimming pared 3 bases from V and 8 bases from J, leaving 6 bases between. This CDR3 contains 11 residues. CDR3 region: CASSWGDEQFF. In DNA form, the CDR3 reads TGTGCCAGCAGCTGGGGCGATGAGCAGTTCTTC.

The J gene is TRBJ1-2, the V gene TRBV4-2, with 7 bases matching TRBD1. The ends lost 2 bases at V and 4 bases at J; junction bases unmatched: 7. CDR1 LGHNA and CDR2 YNFKEQ come from the germline V gene. This CDR3 spans 15 amino acids. The CDR3 nucleotides read TGTGCCAGCAGCCAACGAACCGGGACAGTCTATGGCTACACCTTC. Protein sequence: CASSQRTGTVYGYTF.

The J gene is TRBJ2-2, the V gene TRBV28, with 11 positions matching TRBD2. The CDR3 runs to 16 residues. J gave up 2 bases and V 6 bases, and 5 bases lay outside the gene matches. CDR1 is MDHEN and CDR2 is SYDVKM in the germline V gene. CDR3 sequence: CASRTGTSGNTGELFF. The CDR3 nucleotides are TGTGCCAGCAGAACCGGGACTAGCGGTAACACCGGGGAGCTGTTTTTT.

The chain is built from TRBV11-1 and TRBJ2-7; 9 nucleotides align to TRBD1. The junction had 3 bases not matched to a gene; V was cut back by 0 bases and J by 3 bases. CDR3 length: 15 amino acids. CDR1 is SGHAT and CDR2 is FQDESV in the germline V gene (reference sequence). In nucleotides, the CDR3 is TGTGCCAGCAGCTTAGCACAGGGGGCCAGCTACGAGCAGTACTTC. It translates to CASSLAQGASYEQYF.

This clone has a handful of counts. The chain uses TRBV7-2 and TRBJ1-2; 12 bases are shared with TRBD1. This CDR3 is 15 amino acids long. In germline, CDR1 is SGHTA, CDR2 FQGNSA. J was trimmed by 7 bases and V by 5 bases; bases with no gene match: 8. CDR3: CASSPRDRGPIGYTF. Written as DNA, the CDR3 is TGTGCCAGCAGCCCCCGGGACAGGGGGCCGATTGGCTACACCTTC.

J is TRBJ2-7 and V is TRBV7-9, with 10 bases lining up with TRBD1. Germline V gene data show CDR1 as SEHNR and CDR2 as FQNEAQ (reference sequence). The CDR3 consists of 15 residues. After removal of 4 bases from V and 3 bases from J, the junction contained 6 bases not matched to a gene. In DNA, the CDR3 is TGTGCCAGCAGCTCCGGGGACAGGGGCTTCTACGAGCAGTACTTC. Protein: CASSSGDRGFYEQYF.

This chain uses TRBV5-1 with TRBJ2-2; D gene ambiguous. The V gene lost 0 bases and the J gene lost 1 base, with 7 bases spanning the gap. The V gene's germline CDR1 is SGHRS and CDR2 YFSETQ. The CDR3 is 15 residues long. The CDR3 bases are TGCGCCAGCAGCTTGGGCTCAGAGAACACCGGGGAGCTGTTTTTT. Translating it yields CASSLGSENTGELFF. Full variable domain (remainder filled in from reference TRBV5-1 and TRBJ2-2): KAGVTQTPRYLIKTRGQQVTLSCSPISGHRSVSWYQQTPGQGLQFLFEYFSETQRNKGNFPGRFSGRQFSNSRSEMNVSTLELGDSALYLCASSLGSENTGELFFGEGSRLTVL.

The J gene is TRBJ1-2, the V gene TRBV2, with no clear D. Trimming removed 4 bases at V and 8 bases at J, with 11 bases between. This CDR3 spans 12 amino acids. CDR1 and CDR2 from the germline V gene are SNHLY and FYNNEI. In nucleotides, the CDR3 is TGTGCCAGCAGTGTGCTAAGCGTAGGCTACACCTTC. As protein: CASSVLSVGYTF.

The V and J genes are TRBV11-3 and TRBJ2-3; 8 nucleotides agree with TRBD2. This CDR3 comprises 17 residues. The germline V gene has CDR1 SGHNT and CDR2 YENEEA. V shed 4 bases, J shed 0 bases, and the junction held 9 bases outside the gene matches. DNA of the CDR3: TGTGCCAGCAGCTCCCGTGGTAGCGGGATTAGCACAGATACGCAGTATTTT. Translation gives CASSSRGSGISTDTQYF.

This clone has a handful of counts. CDR3 protein: CASSDQGLAPYNEQFF. CDR3 DNA sequence: TGTGCCAGCAGTGATCAGGGACTAGCCCCCTACAATGAGCAGTTCTTC. The rearrangement uses TRBV25-1 and TRBJ2-1, with TRBD2 matching over 9 bases. CDR3 length: 16 amino acids. With 3 bases clipped from V and 2 bases from J, the junction kept 5 bases outside the gene matches. Germline lookup yields CDR1 MGHDK and CDR2 SYGVNS.